These T cell receptor beta chains were read from a single sample in a study of blood T cells in healthy people across ages. TCRdb used MiXCR to reprocess the 5' RACE reads, holding one entry per CDR3 protein. Of around 790,000 distinct CDR3 sequences listed, around two fifths were seen once; the top ten hold roughly 18%. The sequenced sample consisted of blood. The receptor set was obtained from a man aged 55 to 70 in good health. Each CDR3 is given with its conserved first and last residue. A D gene is named only where the DNA matches it firmly. Only part of the rows carry a size: once, few, many, or a class if the clone is expanded.

>TRBJ1-2|TRBV12-3/TRBV12-4|-|few
TGTGCCAGCAGTTTCCCGGGGTTGGACGGCTACACCTTC
CASSFPGLDGYTF
>TRBJ2-3|TRBV4-1|-|few
TGCGCCAGCAGCCAAGAAGGCGGGGATCCAGATACGCAGTATTTT
CASSQEGGDPDTQYF
>TRBJ2-1|TRBV10-2|TRBD1|-
TGCGCCAGCAGTGACCCTCCGGGACAGAGCTCCTACAATGAGCAGTTCTTC
CASSDPPGQSSYNEQFF
>TRBJ1-2|TRBV29-1|-|-
TGCAGCGTCAGAATGGACCTTAACTATGGCTACACCTTC
CSVRMDLNYGYTF
>TRBJ2-7|TRBV6-5|TRBD1|many
TGTGCCAGCAGTACAGGGGGAGTAAGCTACGAGCAGTACTTC
CASSTGGVSYEQYF
>TRBJ2-7|TRBV19|-|many
TGTGCCAGTAGTATTGGACGGAGACCCTACGAGCAGTACTTC
CASSIGRRPYEQYF
>TRBJ2-5|TRBV5-1|TRBD2|once
TGCGCCAGCAGCCCCGGGACTAGGGGACAGACCCAGTACTTC
CASSPGTRGQTQYF
>TRBJ2-7|TRBV18|TRBD2|-
TGCGCCAGCTCCCCTAGAGCGGGGAGTGAGCAGTACTTC
CASSPRAGSEQYF
>TRBJ2-7|TRBV6-1|TRBD1|-
TGTGCCAGCAGGCAAACCGGGACAGAGATTTCCTACGAGCAGTACTTC
CASRQTGTEISYEQYF
>TRBJ2-1|TRBV12-3/TRBV12-4|TRBD2|once
TGTGCCAGCACCCATTGGGGGGGGACCTACAATGAGCAGTTCTTC
CASTHWGGTYNEQFF
>TRBJ2-2|TRBV3-1|TRBD2|-
TGTGCCAGCAGCCTACAGGGACTAGCGGGCACCGGGGAGCTGTTTTTT
CASSLQGLAGTGELFF
>TRBJ2-3|TRBV20-1|-|few
TGCAGTGCTAGAGAGGGGGGCAGTACGGCTACGCAGTATTTT
CSAREGGSTATQYF
>TRBJ2-3|TRBV12-5|-|-
TGTGCTAGTGGTTTGGCGGAGGCTACGCAGTATTTT
CASGLAEATQYF
>TRBJ2-3|TRBV15|-|-
TGTGCCACCAGCGCCCGGGCAGCGCCAAACACAGATACGCAGTATTTT
CATSARAAPNTDTQYF
>TRBJ1-2|TRBV6-5|TRBD1|-
TGTGCCAGCAGTTTCCTATTCTACCGAATCGGGACAGGAGACTATGGCTACACCTTC
CASSFLFYRIGTGDYGYTF
>TRBJ2-5|TRBV12-3/TRBV12-4|-|many
TGTGCCAGCAGTTTAGGGGAGGTTGGAGAGACCCAGTACTTC
CASSLGEVGETQYF
>TRBJ2-7|TRBV9|-|few
TGTGCCAGCAGCCGCAGGGGCGACAGCTCCTACGAGCAGTACTTC
CASSRRGDSSYEQYF
>TRBJ2-1|TRBV20-1|-|few
TGCAGTGCTAGAGGTTACAATGAGCAGTTCTTC
CSARGYNEQFF
>TRBJ2-7|TRBV5-6|-|few
TGTGCCAGCAGCTTTCAAAAGGGGTCCCAGTACTTC
CASSFQKGSQYF
>TRBJ1-1|TRBV7-9|TRBD1|-
TGTGCCAGCAGCTCGACAGGGTCGGGTGAAGCTTTCTTT
CASSSTGSGEAFF
>TRBJ1-1|TRBV18|-|-
TGTGCCAGCTCACCCCTTATTGGTCGGGGGGATAGCACTGAAGCTTTCTTT
CASSPLIGRGDSTEAFF
>TRBJ2-1|TRBV9|TRBD1|-
TGTGCCAGCAGCGTAGTGGACAGGGTGGGGTACAATGAGCAGTTCTTC
CASSVVDRVGYNEQFF
>TRBJ2-3|TRBV27|-|few
TGTGCCAGCAGCCCCGGGTTCACAGGGATTCCAGATACGCAGTATTTT
CASSPGFTGIPDTQYF